The clone carrying this T cell receptor (beta chain) turned up a few times. The source of the sample is a study of blood T cell repertoires in COVID-19. Study as a whole: There were acute and convalescent COVID-19 samples, and they came from the United States, Italy and Spain. The cDNA or gDNA used as material had been derived from T cells, B-cell-depleted T cells, or PBMCs.

The germline gives CDR1 SGHRS, CDR2 YFSETQ. The trim removed 4 bases at V and 7 bases at J, leaving 10 bases unmatched. The CDR3 contains 15 residues. Original methodology: Counts of nucleated cells, estimated from reference gene primer amplification, were obtained. Libraries were prepared by immunoSEQ multiplex PCR; TCRdb keeps only in-frame clonotypes and omits some of them. Clonal size and the V and J genes are those of that table, whereas D and trimming came from the DNA. The data contain 55,000 to 90,000 clones, around nine tenths of them singletons. The clonotype was recovered from a human donor in a cohort sampled during active COVID-19. The sequencing sample was made of peripheral blood. This chain links TRBV5-1 with TRBJ2-1; 8 bases are a match to TRBD2. CDR3 in amino acids: CASSAPGGRSNEQFF. CDR3 bases: TGCGCCAGCAGCGCTCCGGGCGGGAGGTCGAATGAGCAGTTCTTC.